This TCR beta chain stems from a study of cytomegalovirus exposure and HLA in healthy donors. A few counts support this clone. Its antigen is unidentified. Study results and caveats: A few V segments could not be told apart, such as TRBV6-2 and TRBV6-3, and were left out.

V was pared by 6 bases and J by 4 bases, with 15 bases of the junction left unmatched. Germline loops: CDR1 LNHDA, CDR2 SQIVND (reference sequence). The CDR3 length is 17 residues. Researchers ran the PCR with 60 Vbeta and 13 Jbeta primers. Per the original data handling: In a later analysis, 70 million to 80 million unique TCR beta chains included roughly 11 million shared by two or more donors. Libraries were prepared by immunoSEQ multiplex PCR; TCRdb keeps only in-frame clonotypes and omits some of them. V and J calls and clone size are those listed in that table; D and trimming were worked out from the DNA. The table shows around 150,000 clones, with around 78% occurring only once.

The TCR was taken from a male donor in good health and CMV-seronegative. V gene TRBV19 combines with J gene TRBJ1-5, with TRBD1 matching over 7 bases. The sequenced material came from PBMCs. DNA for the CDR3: TGTGCCAGTAGGACGACAAGGGTGACAGGGAGTAATCAGCCCCAGCATTTT. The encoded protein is CASRTTRVTGSNQPQHF. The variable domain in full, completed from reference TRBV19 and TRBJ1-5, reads DGGITQSPKYLFRKEGQNVTLSCEQNLNHDAMYWYRQDPGQGLRLIYYSQIVNDFQKGDIAEGYSVSREKKESFPLTVTSAQKNPTAFYLCASRTTRVTGSNQPQHFGDGTRLSIL.